This T cell receptor (beta chain) was identified during a study of T cell responses to AZD1222 COVID-19 vaccine. Study-level findings and limits: Spike-wide coverage was observed for vaccine-associated CD4 TCRs, with dominant responses at 160-218 and 743-854.

On this clone itself: The antigen is unknown.

Data came from immunoSEQ multiplex PCR; TCRdb stores just in-frame clones and leaves some out. Of about 120,000 clones listed, about 88% are singletons. V trimming: 3 bases; J trimming: 0 bases; junction bases outside the gene matches: 6. The germline V gene encodes CDR1 LNHDA and CDR2 SQIVND (reference sequence). This CDR3 is built from 16 residues. The source of this sequence is an adult who received the AZD1222 COVID-19 vaccine. The material was peripheral blood, obtained 28 days after the second AZD1222 dose. V and J are TRBV19 and TRBJ1-1, with 8 nucleotides matching TRBD1. In nucleotides, the CDR3 is TGTGCCAGTAGTATTGGTCAGGGGGCTTTGAACACTGAAGCTTTCTTT. Amino acids: CASSIGQGALNTEAFF.